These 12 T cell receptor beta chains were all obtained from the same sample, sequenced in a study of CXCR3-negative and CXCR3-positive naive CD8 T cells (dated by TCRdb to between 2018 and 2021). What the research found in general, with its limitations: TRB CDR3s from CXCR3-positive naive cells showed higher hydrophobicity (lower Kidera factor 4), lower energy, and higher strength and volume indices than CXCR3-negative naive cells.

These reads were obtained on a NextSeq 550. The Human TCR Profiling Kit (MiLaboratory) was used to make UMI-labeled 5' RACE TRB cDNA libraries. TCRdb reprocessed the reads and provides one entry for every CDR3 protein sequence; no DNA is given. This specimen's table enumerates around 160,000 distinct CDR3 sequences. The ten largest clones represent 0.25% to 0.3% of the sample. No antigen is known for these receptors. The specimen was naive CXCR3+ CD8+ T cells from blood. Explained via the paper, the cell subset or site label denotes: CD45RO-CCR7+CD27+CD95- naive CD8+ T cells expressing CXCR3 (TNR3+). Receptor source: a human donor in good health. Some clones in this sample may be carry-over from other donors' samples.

The CDR3 spells CASSQATSGRAVGFF. This chain links TRBV3-1 with TRBJ2-1; the D call of TRBD2 rests on TCRdb alone, since no DNA is present to check it. The CDR3 sequence is 15 residues long. CDR1 is LGHDT, CDR2 YNNKEL, per germline (reference sequence).

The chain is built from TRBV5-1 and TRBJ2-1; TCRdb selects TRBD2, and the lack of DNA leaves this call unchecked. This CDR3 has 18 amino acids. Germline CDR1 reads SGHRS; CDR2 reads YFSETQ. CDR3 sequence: CASSLEGLAGGFVNEQFF.

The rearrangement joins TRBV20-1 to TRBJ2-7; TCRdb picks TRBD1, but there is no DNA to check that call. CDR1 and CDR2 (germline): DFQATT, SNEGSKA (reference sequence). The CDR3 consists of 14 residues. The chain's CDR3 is CSARTGTDDSEQYF.

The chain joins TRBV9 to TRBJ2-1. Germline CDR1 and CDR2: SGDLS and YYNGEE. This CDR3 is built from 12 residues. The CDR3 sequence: CASSDPFREQFF.

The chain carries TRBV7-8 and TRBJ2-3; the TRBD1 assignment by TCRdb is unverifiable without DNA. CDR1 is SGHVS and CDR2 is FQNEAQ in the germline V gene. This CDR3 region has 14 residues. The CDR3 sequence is CASSSMGGTDTQYF.

The CDR3 protein is CASSLAPTGHTYEQYF. The chain has TRBV7-2 and TRBJ2-7; TCRdb calls TRBD1, which cannot be checked without DNA. This CDR3 contains 16 residues. Germline CDR1 reads SGHTA; CDR2 reads FQGNSA.

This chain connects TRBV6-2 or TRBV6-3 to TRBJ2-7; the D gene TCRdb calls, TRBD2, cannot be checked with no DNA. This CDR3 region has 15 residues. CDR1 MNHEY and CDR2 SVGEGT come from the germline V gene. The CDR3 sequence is CASSEDLYTSYEQYF.

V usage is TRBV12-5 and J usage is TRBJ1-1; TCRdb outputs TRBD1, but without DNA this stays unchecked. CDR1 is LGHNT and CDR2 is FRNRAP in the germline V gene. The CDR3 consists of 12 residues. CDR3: CASGPDRGEAFF.

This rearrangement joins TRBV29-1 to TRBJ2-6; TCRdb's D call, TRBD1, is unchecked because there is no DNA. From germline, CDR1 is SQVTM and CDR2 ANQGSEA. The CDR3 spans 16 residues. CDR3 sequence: CSVGGDRVSGANVLTF.

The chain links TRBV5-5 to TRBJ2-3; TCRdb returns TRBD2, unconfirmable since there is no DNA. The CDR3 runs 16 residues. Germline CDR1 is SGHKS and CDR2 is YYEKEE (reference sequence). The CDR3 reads CASSPGLAESTDTQYF. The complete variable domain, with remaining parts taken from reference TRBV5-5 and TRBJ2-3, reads DAGVTQSPTHLIKTRGQQVTLRCSPISGHKSVSWYQQVLGQGPQFIFQYYEKEERGRGNFPDRFSARQFPNYSSELNVNALLLGDSALYLCASSPGLAESTDTQYFGPGTRLTVL.

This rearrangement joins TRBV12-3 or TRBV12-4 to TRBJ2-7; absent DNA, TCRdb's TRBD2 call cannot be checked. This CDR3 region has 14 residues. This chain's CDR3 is CASTPSGHLYEQYF.

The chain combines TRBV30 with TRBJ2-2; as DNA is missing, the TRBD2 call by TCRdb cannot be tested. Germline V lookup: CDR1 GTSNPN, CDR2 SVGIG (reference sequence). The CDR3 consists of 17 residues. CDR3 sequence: CAWSPRYVETNTGELFF.